Below, 30 T cell receptor beta chains from the same sample are listed, as sequenced in a study of CXCR3-negative and CXCR3-positive naive CD8 T cells. General observations from the study: TRB CDR3s were more hydrophobic in CXCR3-positive than in CXCR3-negative naive cells.

Preparation of TRB cDNA libraries relied on 5' RACE carrying UMI labels. One entry per CDR3 protein, without DNA, is what TCRdb gives after re-calling the 5' RACE reads. The table for this sample gives around 60,000 distinct CDR3 sequences. No antigen has been assigned to these receptors. Source material: naive CXCR3+ CD8+ T cells from blood. Subset indicated: CD45RO-CCR7+CD27+CD95- naive CD8+ T cells expressing CXCR3 (TNR3+). These receptors all come from a human donor in good health. Some clones in this sample may be carry-over from other donors' samples.

V and J are TRBV9 and TRBJ2-6; TCRdb gives TRBD1 as the D gene, but with no DNA this cannot be confirmed. In germline, CDR1 is SGDLS, CDR2 YYNGEE. This CDR3 region has 13 residues. CDR3 amino acids: CASRGPGANVLTF.

V usage is TRBV7-3 and J usage is TRBJ2-5. Germline CDR1 SGHTA, CDR2 FQGTGA. CDR3 length: 13 amino acids. This CDR3 reads CASSLQDQETQYF.

The chain joins TRBV4-1 to TRBJ1-1; as DNA is missing, the TRBD1 call by TCRdb cannot be tested. Germline loops: CDR1 MGHRA, CDR2 YSYEKL. The CDR3 has 12 amino acids. The CDR3 loop reads CASSRGSTEAFF.

The chain carries TRBV28 and TRBJ2-5; checking the TCRdb D call of TRBD2 is not possible without DNA. Germline lookup yields CDR1 MDHEN and CDR2 SYDVKM. The CDR3 runs 14 residues. The CDR3 sequence: CASRLAGGLETQYF.

The rearrangement joins TRBV6-5 to TRBJ2-3. Germline-derived CDR1 and CDR2 are MNHEY and SVGAGI. The CDR3 covers 16 residues. This CDR3 reads CASSYSQWTPADTQYF.

V and J are TRBV12-3 or TRBV12-4 and TRBJ2-7; the TCRdb D gene call, TRBD1, has no DNA to confirm it. The CDR3 totals 15 residues. The CDR3 spells CASSLRDTYSYEQYF.

The CDR3 reads CSVGTRNTGELFF. The rearrangement links TRBV29-1 to TRBJ2-2; no DNA is available, so the TRBD1 call from TCRdb remains unchecked. The CDR3 extends over 13 amino acids. The germline CDR1 and CDR2 sequences are SQVTM and ANQGSEA.

The chain is built from TRBV14 and TRBJ2-7; checking the TCRdb D call of TRBD1 is not possible without DNA. The CDR3 has 15 amino acids. Germline CDR1 and CDR2: SGHDN and FVKESK. This CDR3 is CASSHGAFGSYEQYF.

The J gene is TRBJ2-7, the V gene TRBV6-4; the D call from TCRdb, TRBD1, cannot be confirmed without DNA. CDR1 MRHNA and CDR2 SNTAGT come from the germline V gene. CDR3 length: 14 amino acids. CDR3 protein: CASRSPGSPPRQYF.

The rearrangement links TRBV7-8 to TRBJ2-5; TCRdb indicates TRBD2, and absent DNA this call remains unverified. CDR1 and CDR2 from the germline V gene are SGHVS and FQNEAQ. The CDR3 sequence is 18 residues long. The CDR3 spells CASSLRASGGNLRETQYF.

The chain couples TRBV4-3 to TRBJ2-7; TCRdb's D call of TRBD1 is untestable without DNA. In germline, CDR1 is LGHNA, CDR2 YSLEER. The CDR3 has 15 residues. CDR3 amino acids: CASSQTQGGGYEQYF.

This rearrangement joins TRBV29-1 to TRBJ2-1; the TRBD2 assignment by TCRdb is unverifiable without DNA. The CDR3 loop spans 13 amino acids. Germline V gene lookup returns CDR1 SQVTM and CDR2 ANQGSEA. The CDR3 reads CSVEWAGGRFKFF.

Its frequency marks this clonotype as medium-sized (0.01 to 0.1%). The gene calls are TRBV2 and TRBJ2-2; absent DNA, TCRdb's TRBD1 call cannot be checked. The CDR3 covers 14 residues. In germline, CDR1 is SNHLY, CDR2 FYNNEI. The CDR3 sequence is CASSEPRETGELFF.

This chain connects TRBV13 to TRBJ2-1; TCRdb picks TRBD2, but there is no DNA to check that call. The CDR3 sequence is 18 residues long. From germline, CDR1 is PRHDT and CDR2 FYEKMQ (reference sequence). CDR3 protein: CASSLGEAGGTSYNEQFF.

V and J are TRBV4-3 and TRBJ2-1. The V gene's germline CDR1 is LGHNA and CDR2 YSLEER. This CDR3 is built from 15 residues. CDR3 sequence reads: CASSQAIGSYNEQFF.

The V and J genes are TRBV29-1 and TRBJ1-1; TCRdb's assignment of TRBD1 cannot be checked, as there is no DNA. The CDR3 consists of 16 residues. The germline V gene has CDR1 SQVTM and CDR2 ANQGSEA. CDR3 residues: CSVEDTGRPGGTEAFF.

The chain employs TRBV4-3 and TRBJ2-7; TCRdb's D call, TRBD1, is unchecked because there is no DNA. In germline, CDR1 is LGHNA, CDR2 YSLEER. This CDR3 is 16 amino acids long. The CDR3 sequence: CASSQDAGQGNYEQYF.

The chain employs TRBV19 and TRBJ2-1. Germline V gives CDR1 LNHDA, CDR2 SQIVND (reference sequence). The CDR3 has 15 amino acids. The CDR3 loop is CASSIVWVSDNEQFF.

J is TRBJ1-1 and V is TRBV6-5. Germline-derived CDR1 and CDR2 are MNHEY and SVGAGI. The CDR3 consists of 14 residues. CDR3: CASSYTDLNTEAFF.

The chain carries TRBV5-1 and TRBJ2-7. Germline assignment: CDR1 SGHRS and CDR2 YFSETQ. This CDR3 has 12 residues. The CDR3 region is CASISEAYEQYF.

This sequence joins TRBV7-3 and TRBJ1-4; TCRdb lists TRBD1, though no DNA is available to test this call. Per the germline V gene, CDR1 is SGHTA and CDR2 is FQGTGA. The CDR3 extends over 16 amino acids. CDR3 sequence: CASSPTPDRAEEKLFF.

This chain links TRBV7-8 with TRBJ2-3; TCRdb gives TRBD2 as the D gene, but with no DNA this cannot be confirmed. This CDR3 region has 17 residues. Germline V gene sequence: CDR1 SGHVS, CDR2 FQNEAQ. The CDR3 protein is CASSLTGTSGGADTQYF.

The chain carries TRBV7-9 and TRBJ2-5; TCRdb gives TRBD1 as the D gene, but with no DNA this cannot be confirmed. Germline V lookup: CDR1 SEHNR, CDR2 FQNEAQ (reference sequence). The CDR3 spans 13 residues. The CDR3 is CASRNRQSETQYF.

This chain joins TRBV6-6 and TRBJ2-5. Germline CDR1 is MNHNY and CDR2 is SVGAGI (reference sequence). This CDR3 contains 11 residues. The CDR3 is CASSLMETQYF.

This chain joins TRBV7-9 and TRBJ2-6. The CDR3 is 13 amino acids. Looked up from germline, CDR1 is SEHNR and CDR2 is FQNEAQ (reference sequence). CDR3 in amino acids: CASSVPGANVLTF.

This chain joins TRBV20-1 and TRBJ2-7; no DNA is available, so the TRBD1 call from TCRdb remains unchecked. Germline loops: CDR1 DFQATT, CDR2 SNEGSKA (reference sequence). This CDR3 has 13 residues. CDR3 in amino acids: CSASEGLGYEQYF.

The V and J genes are TRBV6-5 and TRBJ2-2. CDR1 MNHEY and CDR2 SVGAGI come from the germline V gene. The CDR3 totals 14 residues. The CDR3 loop is CASSYLENTGELFF.

The chain uses TRBV12-2 and TRBJ1-1; absent DNA, TCRdb's TRBD1 call cannot be checked. TRBV12-2 is shown as a pseudogene. This CDR3 comprises 18 residues. The CDR3 sequence is CASRLLPQRDRRGTEAFF.

The chain has TRBV7-9 and TRBJ1-3. This CDR3 has 13 residues. The germline CDR1 and CDR2 sequences are SEHNR and FQNEAQ (reference sequence). CDR3 loop: CASSPPASNTIYF.

The genes are TRBV5-4 and TRBJ2-1; TCRdb selects TRBD1, and the lack of DNA leaves this call unchecked. Per germline, CDR1 SGHNT and CDR2 YYREEE (reference sequence). The CDR3 spans 16 residues. CDR3: CASSLAGQGWHNEQFF.